A single sample is the source of the 31 T cell receptor beta chains below, sequenced in a study of shared clonotypes between healthy human individuals. Naivety among CD8 cells was defined by CD45RO negativity and positive CCR7 selection, thereby excluding terminally differentiated effector memory CD45RA+ cells. Data came from immunoSEQ multiplex PCR; TCRdb stores just in-frame clones and leaves some out. The table has 2 million or so clones, about 95% seen once. The source material was naive CD8+ T cells sorted from blood. Source of these receptors: a man aged 18 to 29 in good health.

This sequence joins TRBV19 and TRBJ2-7, with a possible D match to TRBD2 (6 bases). The CDR3 has 15 residues. V was pared by 5 bases and J by 0 bases, with 14 bases between. CDR1 is LNHDA and CDR2 is SQIVND in the germline V gene (reference sequence). Here the CDR3 reads CASSLGGGLSYEQYF. DNA of the CDR3: TGTGCCAGTAGTTTGGGGGGAGGCCTCTCCTACGAGCAGTACTTC.

This rearrangement joins TRBV30 to TRBJ2-1, with 7 positions matching TRBD1. The junction had 10 bases not matched to a gene; V was cut back by 4 bases and J by 7 bases. Germline-derived CDR1 and CDR2 are GTSNPN and SVGIG (reference sequence). The CDR3 length is 14 residues. In nucleotides, the CDR3 is TGTGCCTGGATCGGGCCGGGGACAGAGAATGAGCAGTTCTTC. Amino acid sequence: CAWIGPGTENEQFF. Drawing the rest from reference TRBV30 and TRBJ2-1, the complete variable domain is SQTIHQWPATLVQPVGSPLSLECTVEGTSNPNLYWYRQAAGRGLQLLFYSVGIGQISSEVPQNLSASRPQDRQFILSSKKLLLSDSGFYLCAWIGPGTENEQFFGPGTRLTVL.

The chain couples TRBV10-2 to TRBJ2-7; 11 positions match TRBD2. The germline V gene encodes CDR1 WSHSY and CDR2 SAAADI. Losses at the gene ends were 5 bases for V and 4 bases for J; bases not matched to a gene: 10. This CDR3 contains 16 residues. DNA of the CDR3: TGCGCCAGCAGTATAGAAGCTAGCGGGAGGTGGTACGAGCAGTACTTC. It yields the protein CASSIEASGRWYEQYF.

The J gene is TRBJ2-5, the V gene TRBV6-6, with D possibly TRBD1 on 6 matching bases. Trimming took off 5 bases at V and 9 bases at J, with 19 bases between the two ends. Germline loops: CDR1 MNHNY, CDR2 SVGAGI (reference sequence). The CDR3 loop spans 14 amino acids. In DNA, the CDR3 is TGTGCCAGCAGTGTTGGACAGTTGCTGGAGGCCCAGTACTTC. As protein: CASSVGQLLEAQYF.

The table lists this clone with a count of one. The chain recombines TRBV6-5 with TRBJ1-2, with a possible D match to TRBD1 (5 bases). V gave up 2 bases and J gave up 7 bases, with 17 bases separating them. The CDR3 sequence is 15 residues long. Germline V gene sequence: CDR1 MNHEY, CDR2 SVGAGI. CDR3 sequence (DNA): TGTGCCAGCAGTTACACTAACGGGGCAATCGGTGGCTACACCTTC. Translated: CASSYTNGAIGGYTF.

The V and J genes are TRBV9 and TRBJ2-3; D tentatively reads TRBD1 or TRBD2 (5 bases each). With 0 bases removed from V and 3 bases from J, the gap between germline ends came to 11 bases. Germline CDR1 is SGDLS and CDR2 is YYNGEE. The CDR3 runs to 15 residues. CDR3 residues: CASSVEGSRTDTQYF. The CDR3 DNA is TGTGCCAGCAGCGTAGAGGGGAGTCGTACAGATACGCAGTATTTT.

The chain combines TRBV4-3 with TRBJ2-7; D is ambiguous. Germline lookup yields CDR1 LGHNA and CDR2 YSLEER. This CDR3 is 16 amino acids long. With 0 bases removed from V and 2 bases from J, the gap between germline ends came to 14 bases. CDR3 loop: CASSQDVKQPTYEQYF. Written as DNA, the CDR3 is TGCGCCAGCAGCCAAGATGTGAAACAGCCCACCTACGAGCAGTACTTC.

J is TRBJ2-3 and V is TRBV5-4, with a tentative D call TRBD1 (5 bases). The CDR3 runs to 16 residues. The V and J ends lost 0 bases and 4 bases respectively, with 15 bases between them. Germline assignment: CDR1 SGHNT and CDR2 YYREEE (reference sequence). In DNA, the CDR3 is TGTGCCAGCAGCTTGGCAGGGCAAGACCGGCCAGATACGCAGTATTTT. Translated, it gives CASSLAGQDRPDTQYF.

The rearrangement links TRBV4-2 to TRBJ2-7; D may be TRBD1 or TRBD2 (5 bases each). The V end was cut by 4 bases, the J end by 0 bases, with 13 bases between. Germline lookup yields CDR1 LGHNA and CDR2 YNFKEQ. This CDR3 has 15 residues. CDR3 in amino acids: CASSRGTVSSYEQYF. CDR3 nucleotides: TGTGCCAGCAGCCGTGGGACGGTAAGCTCCTACGAGCAGTACTTC.

This chain connects TRBV28 to TRBJ2-7; D gene ambiguous. The CDR3 is 14 amino acids. V lost 3 bases and J 0 bases, leaving 9 bases between the germline ends. Germline V gives CDR1 MDHEN, CDR2 SYDVKM. The CDR3, as DNA: TGTGCCAGCAGTTTCAACCCCGTCTCCTACGAGCAGTACTTC. This sequence encodes CASSFNPVSYEQYF.

The chain is built from TRBV7-9 and TRBJ2-3, with TRBD1 identical over 7 bases. The junction had 6 bases not matched to a gene; V was cut back by 11 bases and J by 1 base. The CDR3 extends over 13 amino acids. Germline CDR1 reads SEHNR; CDR2 reads FQNEAQ (reference sequence). The CDR3 here is CAGLGQGTDTQYF. The CDR3 DNA reads TGTGCCGGCCTAGGACAGGGCACAGATACGCAGTATTTT.

As for this clone: The sample holds other DNA sequences that translate to the same CDR3. The genes are TRBV6-5 and TRBJ1-1; D is ambiguous. The CDR3 length is 13 residues. Trimming removed 3 bases from V and 2 bases from J, with 7 bases in between. From germline, CDR1 is MNHEY and CDR2 SVGAGI. This CDR3 is CASSYWGNTEAFF. CDR3 DNA: TGTGCCAGCAGTTATTGGGGAAACACTGAAGCTTTCTTT.

V usage is TRBV10-3 and J usage is TRBJ1-2; 7 bases are shared with TRBD1. The CDR3 covers 13 residues. V dropped 10 bases and J dropped 4; count of bases not matched to a gene: 9. Looked up from germline, CDR1 is ENHRY and CDR2 is SYGVKD. The CDR3 DNA reads as TGTGCCAGACTCAGGGGGGGGCCCTATGGCTACACCTTC. This codes for CARLRGGPYGYTF.

This chain links TRBV6-5 with TRBJ1-1; D gene uncertain. The CDR3 loop spans 13 amino acids. The V end lost 3 bases, the J end lost 8 bases, and 13 bases lay between the germline ends. CDR1 MNHEY and CDR2 SVGAGI come from the germline V gene. Here the CDR3 DNA reads TGTGCCAGCAGTTATGAGGGCGGAGAGGAAGCTTTCTTT. Its translation: CASSYEGGEEAFF.

In regard to this clone: This same CDR3 is encoded by further DNA sequences in the sample. The chain is built from TRBV11-2 and TRBJ2-7, with D perhaps TRBD2 (5 bases). CDR3 length equals 14 residues. Between the trimmed V and J ends, which lost 1 base and 0 bases, there was a span of 7 bases. The germline V gene encodes CDR1 SGHAT and CDR2 FQNNGV. Written as DNA, the CDR3 is TGTGCCAGCAGCTTAGGGGGAGCCTCCTACGAGCAGTACTTC. As protein: CASSLGGASYEQYF.

The rearrangement uses TRBV30 and TRBJ2-1; D gene unclear. Trimming stripped 2 bases from V and 5 bases from J, with 16 bases between. The CDR3 consists of 15 residues. Germline V gives CDR1 GTSNPN, CDR2 SVGIG (reference sequence). CDR3 in amino acids: CAWSLPTTIHNEQFF. The CDR3 DNA reads as TGTGCCTGGAGTCTCCCTACCACTATCCACAATGAGCAGTTCTTC.

A single count supports this clone. The genes are TRBV7-8 and TRBJ2-2; D gene ambiguous. Germline V gives CDR1 SGHVS, CDR2 FQNEAQ. The CDR3 covers 19 residues. V was trimmed by 6 bases and J by 2 bases, leaving 25 bases between them. The CDR3 DNA reads TGTGCCAGCAGATCCCCAAGTCCAGACGCCCAGACTAACACCGGGGAGCTGTTTTTT. Its protein is CASRSPSPDAQTNTGELFF.

This chain connects TRBV28 to TRBJ2-7; TRBD2 matches 7 bases. The CDR3 extends over 17 amino acids. The germline V gene has CDR1 MDHEN and CDR2 SYDVKM. The junction had 12 bases not matched to a gene; V was cut back by 3 bases and J by 1 base. CDR3 in amino acids: CASSFPGEGRSSYEQYF. Written as DNA, the CDR3 is TGTGCCAGCAGTTTCCCCGGGGAGGGAAGGAGTTCCTACGAGCAGTACTTC.

The V gene is TRBV7-2, the J gene TRBJ2-7; D gene unclear. Germline CDR1 SGHTA, CDR2 FQGNSA. This CDR3 region has 13 residues. Trimming removed 5 bases from V and 6 bases from J, with 14 bases in between. This CDR3 is CASSPASVPEQYF. The CDR3 nucleotides are TGTGCCAGCAGCCCCGCCTCTGTGCCCGAGCAGTACTTC.

The rearrangement joins TRBV7-8 to TRBJ2-1; D gene ambiguous. CDR3 length equals 15 residues. V lost 0 bases, J lost 6 bases, and 12 bases lay in between. Per germline, CDR1 SGHVS and CDR2 FQNEAQ. CDR3 coding DNA: TGTGCCAGCAGCTTAGCGGCAGGCTACAGCAATGAGCAGTTCTTC. This sequence encodes CASSLAAGYSNEQFF.

The chain joins TRBV2 to TRBJ1-1; D gene uncertain. Germline loops: CDR1 SNHLY, CDR2 FYNNEI. This CDR3 spans 12 amino acids. Trimming cost V 5 bases and J 1 base, with 5 bases left between them. CDR3 sequence reads: CASSRWNTEAFF. The CDR3 DNA is TGTGCCAGCAGTCGCTGGAACACTGAAGCTTTCTTT.

The chain links TRBV2 to TRBJ1-1, with TRBD1 as a possible D gene (5 bases). Between the trimmed V and J ends, which lost 1 base and 0 bases, there was a span of 12 bases. Germline CDR1 and CDR2: SNHLY and FYNNEI. This CDR3 region has 16 residues. This chain's CDR3 is CASSEVGHDMNTEAFF. The CDR3 DNA is TGTGCCAGCAGTGAAGTTGGACACGACATGAACACTGAAGCTTTCTTT.

The rearrangement uses TRBV7-9 and TRBJ2-5; D may be TRBD1 (6 bases). CDR1 and CDR2 from the germline V gene are SEHNR and FQNEAQ (reference sequence). V was clipped by 8 bases and J by 2 bases, with 18 bases between them. The CDR3 totals 15 residues. CDR3 DNA: TGTGCCAGCGCCGTAGGGACAAGGACGCAAGAGACCCAGTACTTC. Protein product: CASAVGTRTQETQYF.

CDR3 sequence (DNA): TGTGCCAGCAGCCAATCGGGCGATGGGACCTACGAGCAGTACTTC. It codes for CASSQSGDGTYEQYF. This chain joins TRBV16 and TRBJ2-7; D gene unclear. The germline V and J ends were trimmed by 0 bases and 2 bases, with 11 bases remaining between them. Germline CDR1 and CDR2: KGHSY and FQNENV. This CDR3 is built from 15 residues.

The chain employs TRBV11-2 and TRBJ1-3; D gene ambiguous. The V end lost 0 bases, the J end lost 3 bases, and 3 bases lay between the germline ends. The CDR3 runs 13 residues. From germline, CDR1 is SGHAT and CDR2 FQNNGV. In DNA form, the CDR3 reads TGTGCCAGCAGCTTAGAATATGGAAACACCATATATTTT. Its translation is CASSLEYGNTIYF.

In nucleotides, the CDR3 is TGCAGCGTTGAAGCCTTCGGACTAGCCGGCGACAATGAGCAGTTCTTC. Its protein product is CSVEAFGLAGDNEQFF. The chain has TRBV29-1 and TRBJ2-1, with TRBD2 identical over 8 bases. Germline V CDR1 and CDR2: SQVTM, ANQGSEA. The V segment lost 1 base and the J segment 5 bases; nucleotides outside the gene matches: 10. This CDR3 has 16 residues.

As to this clone: This same CDR3 is encoded by further DNA sequences in the sample. The genes are TRBV13 and TRBJ2-7; 8 bases match TRBD2. The ends lost 6 bases at V and 0 bases at J; junction bases unmatched: 4. Germline CDR1 reads PRHDT; CDR2 reads FYEKMQ (reference sequence). There are 14 residues in the CDR3. As DNA, the CDR3 is TGTGCCAGCAGTCCCGGACTAGCCTCCTACGAGCAGTACTTC. This encodes CASSPGLASYEQYF.

The V gene is TRBV11-2, the J gene TRBJ2-1, with a tentative D call TRBD2 (6 bases). The germline V and J ends were trimmed by 6 bases and 0 bases, with 24 bases remaining between them. The CDR3 covers 19 residues. The germline CDR1 and CDR2 sequences are SGHAT and FQNNGV. The CDR3 DNA reads TGTGCCAGCAGGTGGGGCCGGACTAACCAAGACAGCTCCTACAATGAGCAGTTCTTC. Translation: CASRWGRTNQDSSYNEQFF.

The genes are TRBV7-9 and TRBJ2-7, with D perhaps TRBD1 (6 bases). CDR3 length: 15 amino acids. Trimming took off 0 bases at V and 5 bases at J, with 14 bases between the two ends. Germline assignment: CDR1 SEHNR and CDR2 FQNEAQ (reference sequence). CDR3 protein: CASSLAQGLGNEQYF. CDR3 bases: TGTGCCAGCAGCTTAGCGCAGGGGCTCGGGAACGAGCAGTACTTC.

The chain joins TRBV5-6 to TRBJ2-1; tentatively, D is TRBD1 (6 bases). Per germline, CDR1 SGHDT and CDR2 YYEEEE. CDR3 length: 15 amino acids. Trimming removed 2 bases from V and 6 bases from J, with 15 bases in between. The CDR3 loop is CASSLSQGPPNEQFF. The DNA for the CDR3 is TGTGCCAGCAGCTTAAGTCAGGGGCCCCCCAATGAGCAGTTCTTC.

V gene TRBV4-1 combines with J gene TRBJ1-4; no clear D gene. The ends were cut back, 0 bases at V and 7 bases at J, with 18 bases in the middle. Per the germline V gene, CDR1 is MGHRA and CDR2 is YSYEKL. CDR3 length: 17 amino acids. CDR3 region: CASSQERGPGLGEKLFF. DNA of the CDR3: TGCGCCAGCAGCCAAGAACGAGGACCCGGTTTGGGTGAAAAACTGTTTTTT.